This T cell receptor beta chain derives from a study of blood T cells in healthy people across ages. Study results and limitations: Long-lived and aged donors differed, with more naive CD4+ cells and higher diversity in the long-lived. Getting older went along with TCR beta diversity per million T cells dropping roughly linearly.

Primed by a sample-barcoded 5' primer and a J-beta primer mix, a second PCR proceeded for about 7 to 12 cycles. In TCRdb, the 5' RACE reads were re-called with MiXCR into one record per CDR3 protein. Of 550,000 to 650,000 distinct CDR3 sequences in the sample, less than 35% are singletons; the top ten hold about a sixth. The J segment lost 5 bases and the V segment lost 4 bases, leaving 3 bases of the junction unmatched. The CDR3 covers 14 residues. Germline V gene lookup returns CDR1 SGHTA and CDR2 FQGNSA. Turning to this clonotype: Its antigen is unknown.

Each donor was a healthy Caucasian individual from Russia, aged roughly 6 to 90. Every sample yielded at least 6.5 million isolated PBMCs. The V gene is TRBV7-2, the J gene TRBJ2-1, with TRBD1 matching 9 bases. The TCR comes from an elderly woman in good health. Source material: blood. The DNA of the CDR3 is TGTGCCAGCAGCTGGGACAGGGTAAACAATGAGCAGTTCTTC. It is translated as CASSWDRVNNEQFF.